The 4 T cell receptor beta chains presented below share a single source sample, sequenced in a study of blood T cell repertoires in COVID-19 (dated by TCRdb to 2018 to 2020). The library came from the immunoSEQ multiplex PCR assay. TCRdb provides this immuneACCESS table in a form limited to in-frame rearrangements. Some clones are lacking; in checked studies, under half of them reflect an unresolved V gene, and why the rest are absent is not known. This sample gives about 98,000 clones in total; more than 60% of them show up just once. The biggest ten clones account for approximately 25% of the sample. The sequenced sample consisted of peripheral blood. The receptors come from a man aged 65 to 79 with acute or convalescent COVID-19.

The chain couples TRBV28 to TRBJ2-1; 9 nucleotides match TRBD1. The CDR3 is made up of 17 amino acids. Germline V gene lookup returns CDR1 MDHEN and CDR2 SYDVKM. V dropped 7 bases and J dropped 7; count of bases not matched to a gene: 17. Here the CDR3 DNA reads TGTGCCAGCACGGGACAGGGAGGGACTACCTTTACGAATGAGCAGTTCTTC. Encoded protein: CASTGQGGTTFTNEQFF.

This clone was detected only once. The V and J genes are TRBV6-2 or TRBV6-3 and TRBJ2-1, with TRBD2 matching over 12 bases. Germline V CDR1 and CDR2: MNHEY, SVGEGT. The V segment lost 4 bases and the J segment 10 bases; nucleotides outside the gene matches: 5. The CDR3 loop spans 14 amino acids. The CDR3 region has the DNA TGTGCCAGCAGTTTTCTAGCGGGAGGGGGGGAGCAGTTCTTC. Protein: CASSFLAGGGEQFF.

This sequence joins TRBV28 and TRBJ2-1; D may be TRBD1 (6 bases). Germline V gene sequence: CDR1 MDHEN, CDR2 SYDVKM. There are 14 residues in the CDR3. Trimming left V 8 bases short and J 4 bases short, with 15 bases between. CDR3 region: CASQSIQGYNEQFF. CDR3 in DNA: TGTGCCAGCCAATCGATACAGGGATACAATGAGCAGTTCTTC.

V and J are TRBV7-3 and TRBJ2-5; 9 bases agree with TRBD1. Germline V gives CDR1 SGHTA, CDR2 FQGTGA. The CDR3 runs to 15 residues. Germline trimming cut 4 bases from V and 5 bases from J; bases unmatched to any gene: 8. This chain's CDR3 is CASSSNTGQGETQYF. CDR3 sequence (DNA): TGTGCCAGCAGCTCCAACACTGGACAGGGGGAGACCCAGTACTTC.